This T cell receptor beta chain appears in the sequencing data of a study of blood T cell repertoires in COVID-19. Whole-study context: Some COVID-19 samples were acute and others convalescent; all came from the United States, Italy and Spain. T cells, B-cell-depleted T cells, or PBMCs supplied cDNA or gDNA.

This CDR3 contains 16 residues. Germline CDR1 and CDR2: MDHEN and SYDVKM. Deletions cut 2 bases from V and 7 bases from J, with 19 bases between. Source study methods: Reference gene primer amplification yielded estimated nucleated cell counts. Some clones are missing from TCRdb's copy, which holds only in-frame ones; the method was immunoSEQ multiplex PCR. The V and J calls and the clone size are those of that table, but D and trimming were determined from the DNA. The table has about 100,000 clones, more than 80% seen once. Input material: peripheral blood. This TCR came from a man aged 55 to 70 with acute or convalescent COVID-19. The rearrangement joins TRBV28 to TRBJ2-3, with a tentative D call TRBD1 (6 bases). For the CDR3, the DNA is TGTGCCAGCAGTTTACCCCCAGGGGAGATTGTATATACGCAGTATTTT. Translation: CASSLPPGEIVYTQYF.